Listed below are T cell receptor beta chains from one sample, sequenced in a study of response to subunit inactivated influenza vaccine. In TCRdb, the RT-PCR reads were re-called with MiXCR into one record per CDR3 protein. The data hold hundreds of thousands of distinct CDR3 sequences, with approximately 14% observed a single time. The sequenced sample was PBMCs from blood, obtained around two weeks before vaccination. The source is a man aged 45-65 years who received an inactivated influenza vaccine. The CDR3 runs from the conserved cysteine through the conserved F or W.

v_gene	j_gene	CDR3aa
TRBV29-1	TRBJ1-2	CSVTGEVLYGYTF
TRBV2	TRBJ2-1	CAGRRPAYNEQFF
TRBV9	TRBJ1-2	CASSVGTGEGNYGYTF
TRBV5-1	TRBJ2-1	CASSLAGVSSYNEQFF
TRBV2	TRBJ1-5	CASRDRGSRNQPQHF
TRBV21-1	TRBJ2-2	CASTRVEDRQLTGELFF
TRBV4-3	TRBJ1-3	CASSQDWTGRNTIYF
TRBV27	TRBJ2-5	CASSRNLGRGLKYQETQYF
TRBV20-1	TRBJ2-3	CSARASGVGTDTQYF
TRBV20-1	TRBJ2-7	CSANRDLYEQYF
TRBV4-1	TRBJ2-7	CASSPPEADEQYF
TRBV29-1	TRBJ2-5	CSVQTGETQYF
TRBV27	TRBJ1-6	CASSYNNSPLHF
TRBV12-3/TRBV12-4	TRBJ2-7	CASSSGLVLSYEQYF
TRBV5-1	TRBJ2-1	CASSLSIRGEQFF
TRBV10-3	TRBJ2-7	CAISESMRGPSGEQYF
TRBV20-1	TRBJ2-5	CSAATSFVETQYF
TRBV29-1	TRBJ1-1	CSAVGTGEGTEAFF
TRBV29-1	TRBJ1-1	CSVLLDTEAFF
TRBV2	TRBJ1-5	CASSEALGELQPQHF